This T cell receptor (beta chain) was sequenced for a study of cytomegalovirus exposure and HLA in healthy donors. Study-wide results and limits: A few CMV-associated chains were confirmed in vitro to be specific for CMV antigens. A later analysis reportedly found that, within productive TCRs, an Asian-associated ancestry cluster had fewer N-insertions than the mean observed across the approximately 700 donors.

From germline, CDR1 is SEHNR and CDR2 FQNEAQ (reference sequence). V was pared by 5 bases and J by 0 bases, with 18 bases between. The CDR3 is 17 amino acids. It was with 60 Vbeta and 13 Jbeta primers that the PCR ran. The protocol was immunoSEQ multiplex PCR, while the TCRdb copy is restricted to in-frame clones and leaves out a portion. The table for this sample gives about 130,000 clones. These donors counted as nominally healthy when sampled, but unrecorded immune exposures were likely. As regards this clone: As yet, its antigen is unknown.

The receptor's source is a woman aged 55-69 years in good health and CMV-seronegative. The chain uses TRBV7-9 and TRBJ2-3; weak D call: TRBD2 (5 bases). Sequenced material: PBMCs. This CDR3 reads CASSPTVIAQSTDTQYF. CDR3 DNA: TGTGCCAGCAGCCCGACGGTGATAGCGCAGAGCACAGATACGCAGTATTTT.